Listed below are T cell receptor beta chains from one sample, sequenced in a study of T cell repertoires in ileal Crohn's disease. The assay was immunoSEQ multiplex PCR, and TCRdb's table has in-frame clones only and misses some. The sample has approximately 15,000 clones, around 66% seen once. The sequenced sample was ileal tissue. These TCRs come from an adult with Crohn's disease. The CDR3 runs from the conserved cysteine through the conserved F or W. A D gene is named only where the DNA matches it firmly. The size entry is marked missing in some rows and otherwise reads once, few, many or a size class.

TRBV18,.,.,TRBJ2-1,CASSPPAGNNEQFF,TGTGCCAGCTCACCACCGGCAGGCAACAATGAGCAGTTCTTC
TRBV5-1,TRBD1,once,TRBJ1-1,CASSLGTGGWTEAFF,TGCGCCAGCAGCTTGGGGACAGGGGGTTGGACTGAAGCTTTCTTT
TRBV5-6,.,.,TRBJ2-7,CASSLNQGYSYEQYF,TGTGCCAGCAGCTTGAACCAGGGCTACTCCTACGAGCAGTACTTC
TRBV7-6,.,.,TRBJ2-7,CASSSSAVTYEQYF,TGTGCCAGCAGCTCATCAGCGGTTACCTACGAGCAGTACTTC
TRBV4-2,TRBD1,once,TRBJ1-1,CASSPGTVNTEAFF,TGTGCCAGCAGCCCTGGGACAGTGAACACTGAAGCTTTCTTT
TRBV10-1,.,.,TRBJ2-5,CASSDARGETQYF,TGCGCCAGCAGTGACGCCAGGGGTGAGACCCAGTACTTC
TRBV4-1,.,.,TRBJ1-5,CASSQEVADNQPQHF,TGCGCCAGCAGCCAAGAAGTGGCCGATAATCAGCCCCAGCATTTT
TRBV6-6,.,.,TRBJ1-2,CAGSTYGQFYGYTF,TGTGCCGGCAGTACCTACGGACAGTTTTATGGCTACACCTTC
TRBV6-1,TRBD2,.,TRBJ2-6,CASSSSGSGANVLTF,TGTGCCAGCAGTTCTAGCGGCTCTGGGGCCAACGTCCTGACTTTT
TRBV2,.,.,TRBJ2-3,CASRGGAADTQYF,TGTGCCAGCAGAGGGGGGGCGGCAGATACGCAGTATTTT
TRBV2,.,.,TRBJ2-3,CASSVDRSSDTQYF,TGTGCCAGCAGTGTTGATCGGAGTTCAGATACGCAGTATTTT
TRBV5-4,TRBD1,.,TRBJ2-4,CASSFRGTKNIQYF,TGTGCCAGCAGCTTCAGGGGGACCAAAAACATTCAGTACTTC
TRBV7-6,TRBD2,.,TRBJ2-3,CASSQTGGPDTQYF,TGTGCCAGCAGCCAAACGGGGGGGCCTGATACGCAGTATTTT
TRBV15,.,few,TRBJ2-5,CATSRIGGQETQYF,TGTGCCACCAGCAGAATCGGAGGGCAAGAGACCCAGTACTTC
TRBV19,.,.,TRBJ1-4,CASAWAGTRLNEKLFF,TGTGCCAGCGCCTGGGCTGGGACACGGCTAAATGAAAAACTGTTTTTT
TRBV19,TRBD2,.,TRBJ2-5,CASSNLAGDMETQYF,TGTGCCAGTAGTAATTTAGCGGGAGATATGGAGACCCAGTACTTC
TRBV7-6,TRBD2,few,TRBJ2-1,CASSLGTSFDEQFF,TGTGCCAGCAGCTTGGGGACTAGCTTCGATGAGCAGTTCTTC
TRBV5-1,TRBD1,.,TRBJ2-2,CASSLAAGGSGELFF,TGCGCCAGCAGCTTGGCGGCAGGGGGATCCGGGGAGCTGTTTTTT
TRBV7-6,.,.,TRBJ2-3,CASSLRPSGTDTQYF,TGTGCCAGCAGCTTAAGGCCTAGCGGCACAGATACGCAGTATTTT
TRBV6-1,.,.,TRBJ1-1,CASSELVDRNTEAFF,TGTGCCAGCAGTGAACTGGTGGACAGGAACACTGAAGCTTTCTTT
TRBV6-4,.,.,TRBJ1-1,CASSEEEYTEAFF,TGTGCCAGCAGTGAAGAGGAGTACACTGAAGCTTTCTTT
TRBV18,TRBD1,.,TRBJ1-5,CASSPGSDRAGQPQHF,TGTGCCAGCTCACCAGGATCGGACAGGGCAGGTCAGCCCCAGCATTTT
TRBV5-1,.,.,TRBJ1-1,CASSLAAGVGNTEAFF,TGCGCCAGCAGCTTGGCTGCAGGGGTAGGGAACACTGAAGCTTTCTTT
TRBV30,TRBD1,.,TRBJ2-7,CAWRAGGAPYEQYF,TGTGCCTGGAGGGCAGGGGGCGCCCCCTACGAGCAGTACTTC
TRBV11-3,.,.,TRBJ2-6,CASSTTGIGANVLTF,TGTGCCAGCAGCACTACAGGGATAGGCGCCAACGTCCTGACTTTC
TRBV6-1,.,.,TRBJ2-2,CASIAGTNTGELFF,TGTGCCAGTATTGCCGGTACGAACACCGGGGAGCTGTTTTTT
TRBV19,.,.,TRBJ2-5,CASSWGGRETQYF,TGTGCCAGTTCGTGGGGGGGCCGGGAGACCCAGTACTTC
TRBV28,TRBD1,.,TRBJ1-1,CASRGQGRGTEAFF,TGTGCCAGCAGAGGACAGGGCAGGGGCACTGAAGCTTTCTTT
TRBV18,TRBD1,.,TRBJ2-7,CASSQTGQGNEQYF,TGTGCCAGCTCACAAACGGGACAGGGTAACGAGCAGTACTTC
TRBV2,.,.,TRBJ2-7,CASSVDYEQYF,TGTGCCAGCAGTGTTGACTACGAGCAGTACTTC
TRBV4-1,.,.,TRBJ1-4,CASSLSGRWGVGTNEKLFF,TGCGCCAGCAGCCTGTCGGGGAGGTGGGGGGTAGGCACTAATGAAAAACTGTTTTTT
TRBV2,TRBD1,.,TRBJ1-6,CAGEDRALYNSPLHF,TGTGCCGGCGAGGACAGGGCCCTATATAATTCGCCCCTCCACTTT
TRBV6-5,TRBD1,.,TRBJ1-1,CASSHRDRGFTEAFF,TGTGCCAGCAGTCACCGGGACAGGGGTTTCACTGAAGCTTTCTTT
TRBV4-1,TRBD2,.,TRBJ2-1,CASRSTSGGSYNEQFF,TGCGCCAGCAGATCGACTAGCGGGGGCTCCTACAATGAGCAGTTCTTC
TRBV6-5,TRBD2,.,TRBJ2-2,CASRDASGSFGELFF,TGTGCCAGCAGAGACGCTAGCGGGAGTTTCGGGGAGCTGTTTTTT
TRBV29-1,.,once,TRBJ1-2,CSVGGGGYTF,TGCAGCGTCGGCGGTGGGGGCTACACCTTC
TRBV18,.,.,TRBJ1-5,CASSPPNSLSNQPQHF,TGTGCCAGCTCACCACCGAACAGTCTAAGCAATCAGCCCCAGCATTTT
TRBV5-1,TRBD1,.,TRBJ1-2,CASSLGDRIYGYTF,TGCGCCAGCAGCTTGGGGGACAGAATCTATGGCTACACCTTC
TRBV28,.,.,TRBJ1-1,CASSGGGPHTEAFF,TGTGCCAGCAGCGGGGGGGGGCCCCACACTGAAGCTTTCTTT
TRBV7-9,.,.,TRBJ1-1,CASSRSGGLGKVGTEAFF,TGTGCCAGCAGCCGGAGCGGGGGTTTGGGGAAAGTGGGCACTGAAGCTTTCTTT
TRBV28,.,.,TRBJ1-1,CASIPLSGGMNTEAFF,TGTGCCAGCATCCCCCTGTCGGGAGGGATGAACACTGAAGCTTTCTTT
TRBV11-2,.,.,TRBJ1-2,CASSPGQGYGYTF,TGTGCCAGCAGCCCTGGGCAGGGGTATGGCTACACCTTC
TRBV5-6,.,.,TRBJ2-7,CASSLSNSLYEQYF,TGTGCCAGCAGCTTGAGTAACAGCCTCTACGAGCAGTACTTC
TRBV12-2,.,.,TRBJ1-5,CASRLGTGNQPQHF,TGTGCAAGTCGCTTAGGGACAGGTAATCAGCCCCAGCATTTT
TRBV5-1,TRBD1,.,TRBJ1-3,CASSPQAGTAGNTIYF,TGCGCCAGCAGCCCCCAGGCCGGGACAGCTGGAAACACCATATATTTT
TRBV5-4,.,.,TRBJ1-5,CASSSPNQPQHF,TGTGCCAGCAGCTCTCCCAATCAGCCCCAGCATTTT
TRBV27,TRBD1,few,TRBJ2-7,CASSLRTGYEQYF,TGTGCCAGCAGTTTAAGGACAGGGTACGAGCAGTACTTC
TRBV11-2,TRBD1,few,TRBJ2-7,CASSLGTGSYEQYF,TGTGCCAGCAGCTTAGGGACAGGCTCCTACGAGCAGTACTTC
TRBV5-1,.,few,TRBJ2-2,CASSLDSKQTGELFF,TGCGCCAGCAGCTTGGACAGCAAACAGACCGGGGAGCTGTTTTTT
TRBV19,TRBD2,.,TRBJ2-3,CASSITSGGRTDTQYF,TGTGCCAGTAGTATCACTAGCGGGGGCCGCACAGATACGCAGTATTTT